This T cell receptor beta chain was captured in a study of STAT5B mutations in CD4+ large granular lymphocyte leukemia (dated by TCRdb to between 2021 and 2024). Background on the whole study: Among the healthy controls, the CDR3 'QG' motif was associated with a particular HLA allele. TCRbeta repertoires of CD4+ T-cell large granular lymphocyte leukemia patients were compared with those of healthy blood donors. Flow cytometry on FACSCanto II or FACSVerse showed that the purified fractions were more than 95% pure among lymphocytes.

TCRbeta rearrangements were sequenced from genomic DNA using the immunoSEQ assay at survey resolution. In the authors' own workflow: In the TCR sequencing data, the smallest productive clonotype frequency that could be detected was 2.59 x 10-5. Only productive TCRbeta rearrangements, meaning sequences that were complete and in-frame, were kept for the analyses. The clonality of each sample was calculated as Simpson clonality in the immunoSEQ Analyzer version 3.0. Clones were categorized by frequency as very rare, small, medium, large (1-20%) or hyperexpanded (>20%). Generation probabilities were estimated with OLGA 1.2.3, V-gene circos plots were made with VDJtools, specificities were looked up in VDJdb, and CDR3 motifs were identified with GLIPH. TCRdb took this table from immuneACCESS and kept in-frame rearrangements with V and J called. Such tables lack part of the clones; where checked against another copy, unresolved V genes explain under half of the gap, and the rest is unexplained. The DNA was the basis for D and trimming; V, J and clone size are from that table. This sample is represented by tens of thousands of clones; 87% of them were singletons. The ten top clones hold less than 3.5% of the sample.

The CDR3 covers 14 residues, taking in both the cysteine and the phenylalanine. Only the CDR3 portion is preserved as DNA: 42 bases, with reading frame beginning at the first base. For this chain, trimming is 5 bases at the V end and 4 bases at the J end, and the number of junction bases without a gene match is 4. The CDR1 and CDR2 encoded by the germline V gene are SGHAT and FQNNGV. As for this clone: It has no known antigen specificity. Base qualities are not provided; no much larger clone lies one nucleotide away.

The healthy controls were around 35 blood donors, and the buffy coats of these donors were supplied by the Finnish Red Cross blood service. All TCR-sequenced material derived from peripheral blood: patient blood samples and healthy donor buffy coats. Ficoll-Hypaque gradient centrifugation was used to isolate peripheral blood mononuclear cells. CD4+ cells were purified magnetically from the buffy coats of healthy controls. Genomic DNA was extracted using the Gentra Puregene Cell and Tissue kit, and a Qubit 2.0 fluorometer was used to quantify it. Study-wide findings and limitations: Data were not HLA-matched; higher clonality in CD4+ versus CD8+ T-LGLL could reflect the relatively small sample size. TRBV06-family usage was enriched among the top patient clones (8/27) compared with healthy controls (2/35). Main leukemic clonotypes were private to each patient, although approximately 25% appeared at low frequency in other patients' non-leukemic repertoires. Greater clonality appeared to be present in CD4-sorted patient repertoires than in healthy CD4+ repertoires, and the difference was retained after the putative leukemic clones were removed.

The V and J segments used are TRBV11-2 and TRBJ2-1; 8 nucleotides in the junction match TRBD2. Material: CD4+ T cells from blood buffy coats. The clonotype originates from a human donor in good health. The CDR3 reads as follows: CASSRIAGYNEQFF. DNA sequence: TGTGCCAGCAGCCGAATAGCGGGATACAATGAGCAGTTCTTC.